A single sample gave rise to the 22 T cell receptor beta chains below, sequenced in a study of cytomegalovirus exposure and HLA in healthy donors (dated by TCRdb to about 2017). The library was made by the immunoSEQ multiplex PCR assay. For the multiplex PCR, a mixture combining 60 forward primers for TCR Vbeta segments and 13 reverse primers for TCR Jbeta segments was used. TCRdb retrieved this table from immuneACCESS and kept in-frame rearrangements only. Not all clones are present; in checked studies, unresolved V genes account for under half, and no reason is known for the remainder. The table for this sample lists about 140,000 clones; about 74% of them were counted only once. The ten most abundant clones make up 2.5% to 4% of the sample. Sequences were obtained from PBMCs. The receptors here all came from a middle-aged man in good health and CMV-seronegative.

Details on this clone: The same CDR3 is also encoded by other DNA sequences in this sample. The chain employs TRBV14 and TRBJ1-2, with TRBD1 matching 7 bases. CDR1 and CDR2 (germline): SGHDN, FVKESK. This CDR3 contains 13 residues. Trimming removed 6 bases from V and 2 bases from J; junction bases left unmatched: 3. The CDR3 region is CASSHRGNYGYTF. CDR3 coding DNA: TGTGCCAGCAGTCACAGGGGAAACTATGGCTACACCTTC.

The chain employs TRBV9 and TRBJ2-2, with 7 bases aligning to TRBD2. CDR1 is SGDLS and CDR2 is YYNGEE in the germline V gene. V lost 0 bases to trimming and J lost 1 base; unmatched junction nucleotides: 3. The CDR3 loop spans 16 amino acids. The CDR3 sequence is CASSVDLAVNTGELFF. CDR3 sequence (DNA): TGTGCCAGCAGCGTAGACCTAGCGGTGAACACCGGGGAGCTGTTTTTT.

The sample holds a few counts of this clone. The chain has TRBV18 and TRBJ1-1; D perhaps matches TRBD1 (5 bases). Trimming took off 8 bases at V and 1 base at J, with 17 bases between the two ends. Per germline, CDR1 KGHSH and CDR2 LQKENI. This CDR3 is 15 amino acids long. The DNA for the CDR3 is TGTGCCAGCGCCCCTTCTGGGACTCCGAACACTGAAGCTTTCTTT. It encodes CASAPSGTPNTEAFF.

The chain employs TRBV18 and TRBJ2-7; perhaps TRBD1 as D (5 bases). Trimming took 1 base from V and 5 from J, leaving 15 bases between them. The germline CDR1 and CDR2 sequences are KGHSH and LQKENI. The CDR3 consists of 15 residues. The CDR3 protein is CASSPLGRQGDEQYF. DNA of the CDR3: TGTGCCAGCTCACCACTGGGAAGGCAGGGTGACGAGCAGTACTTC.

This clone is a singleton in its sample. The chain carries TRBV5-4 and TRBJ1-1, with D possibly matching TRBD1 (6 bases). The CDR3 has 14 amino acids. The V and J ends lost 1 base and 5 bases respectively, with 12 bases between them. Germline V gives CDR1 SGHNT, CDR2 YYREEE (reference sequence). The CDR3 bases are TGTGCCAGCAGCTTGAGGGGGTTGACAACTGAAGCTTTCTTT. Amino acids: CASSLRGLTTEAFF.

This rearrangement joins TRBV25-1 to TRBJ2-1; 8 bases map to TRBD2. Losses at the gene ends were 1 base for V and 4 bases for J; bases not matched to a gene: 12. Per germline, CDR1 MGHDK and CDR2 SYGVNS. The CDR3 has 18 residues. CDR3 region: CASSESGGFSGGYNEQFF. Here the CDR3 DNA reads TGTGCCAGCAGTGAATCAGGCGGATTCTCGGGGGGGTACAATGAGCAGTTCTTC.

The chain employs TRBV29-1 and TRBJ2-1; TRBD2 matches 10 bases. The V gene's germline CDR1 is SQVTM and CDR2 ANQGSEA. J was trimmed by 3 bases and V by 0 bases; bases with no gene match: 11. The CDR3 has 18 amino acids. CDR3 sequence reads: CSVEDLGLAARRYNEQFF. The CDR3 bases are TGCAGCGTTGAAGATCTAGGACTAGCGGCCCGCCGCTACAATGAGCAGTTCTTC.

The J gene is TRBJ1-1, the V gene TRBV6-1; D is perhaps TRBD1 (5 bases). V gave up 2 bases and J gave up 0 bases, with 7 bases separating them. Germline values: CDR1 MNHNS, CDR2 SASEGT. The CDR3 is made up of 14 amino acids. The CDR3 loop reads CASSETGMNTEAFF. The CDR3 nucleotides read TGTGCCAGCAGTGAAACAGGAATGAACACTGAAGCTTTCTTT.

This sequence joins TRBV5-1 and TRBJ1-1; no clear D gene. The length of the CDR3 is 14 residues. V dropped 0 bases and J dropped 7 bases, with 13 bases sitting between them. Germline loops: CDR1 SGHRS, CDR2 YFSETQ. CDR3 DNA: TGCGCCAGCAGCTTGGCCGAGGGAATGGGTGAAGCTTTCTTT. Translating gives CASSLAEGMGEAFF.

The CDR3 region has the DNA TGTGCCAGCAGTGGCTCCGGGACTTGGCGAGATACGCAGTATTTT. Translated, it gives CASSGSGTWRDTQYF. The gene calls are TRBV6-1 and TRBJ2-3; D may be TRBD2 (6 bases). From germline, CDR1 is MNHNS and CDR2 SASEGT. The CDR3 is 15 residues long. The germline V and J ends were trimmed by 4 bases and 5 bases, with 16 bases remaining between them.

This chain links TRBV2 with TRBJ1-5; 10 bases match TRBD1. Looked up from germline, CDR1 is SNHLY and CDR2 is FYNNEI. J was trimmed by 4 bases and V by 6 bases; bases with no gene match: 3. This CDR3 comprises 14 residues. This chain's CDR3 is CASRRTGGNQPQHF. The CDR3 region has the DNA TGTGCCAGCAGGCGGACAGGGGGGAATCAGCCCCAGCATTTT.

The CDR3 loop is CASDTGGTDTQYF. The CDR3, as DNA: TGTGCTAGTGATACAGGGGGCACAGATACGCAGTATTTT. The chain carries TRBV12-5 and TRBJ2-3; 7 nucleotides align to TRBD1. Germline-derived CDR1 and CDR2 are LGHNT and FRNRAP. J was trimmed by 1 base and V by 7 bases; bases with no gene match: 2. This CDR3 region has 13 residues.

The V call is TRBV6-5, the J call TRBJ1-5; unclear D gene. The germline V gene encodes CDR1 MNHEY and CDR2 SVGAGI. V gave up 5 bases and J gave up 0 bases, with 11 bases separating them. The CDR3 length is 15 residues. The CDR3 spells CASSAQDNSNQPQHF. DNA of the CDR3: TGTGCCAGCAGTGCCCAGGATAATAGCAATCAGCCCCAGCATTTT.

The chain links TRBV5-1 to TRBJ2-4; perhaps TRBD1 as D (6 bases). This CDR3 has 15 residues. Germline V gene data show CDR1 as SGHRS and CDR2 as YFSETQ. The V end was cut by 0 bases, the J end by 12 bases, with 19 bases between. The CDR3 is CASSLGIQGVQHQYF. CDR3 in DNA: TGCGCCAGCAGCTTGGGCATACAGGGAGTCCAGCATCAGTACTTC. Full variable domain (outside the CDR3, taken from reference TRBV5-1 and TRBJ2-4): KAGVTQTPRYLIKTRGQQVTLSCSPISGHRSVSWYQQTPGQGLQFLFEYFSETQRNKGNFPGRFSGRQFSNSRSEMNVSTLELGDSALYLCASSLGIQGVQHQYFGAGTRLSVL.

The V call is TRBV28, the J call TRBJ1-5, with D possibly being TRBD1 (5 bases). The CDR3 covers 15 residues. From germline, CDR1 is MDHEN and CDR2 SYDVKM. Deletions cut 3 bases from V and 4 bases from J, with 13 bases between. The CDR3 sequence is CASSFRQGRNQPQHF. The CDR3 DNA reads TGTGCCAGCAGTTTTCGGCAGGGTCGGAATCAGCCCCAGCATTTT.

This clone was counted only a few times. In nucleotides, the CDR3 is TGCGCCAGCAGCCAAGTCTGGGTAGCGGGAGGGGAGGCAGAGCAGTTCTTC. As protein: CASSQVWVAGGEAEQFF. The J gene is TRBJ2-1, the V gene TRBV4-3, with 11 bases that match TRBD2. The CDR3 contains 17 residues. Germline lookup yields CDR1 LGHNA and CDR2 YSLEER. J was trimmed by 10 bases and V by 1 base; bases with no gene match: 12.

V and J are TRBV10-3 and TRBJ2-7, with D maybe TRBD1 (6 bases). The CDR3 has 12 residues. Trimming pared 6 bases from V and 9 bases from J, leaving 15 bases between. Germline CDR1 is ENHRY and CDR2 is SYGVKD. The CDR3 loop reads CAISAGQPWQYF. The CDR3 DNA sequence: TGTGCCATCAGCGCAGGACAGCCCTGGCAGTACTTC.

The rearrangement joins TRBV4-1 to TRBJ1-3; D remains unclear. Trimming left V 4 bases short and J 2 bases short, with 9 bases between. Per germline, CDR1 MGHRA and CDR2 YSYEKL. CDR3 length: 14 amino acids. The CDR3 protein is CASSRGLPGNTIYF. CDR3 sequence (DNA): TGCGCCAGCAGCCGAGGACTTCCTGGAAACACCATATATTTT.

V and J are TRBV21-1 and TRBJ2-7; the table's D call, TRBD1, has no DNA check behind it. TRBV21-1 is flagged as a pseudogene. The length of the CDR3 is 16 residues. The CDR3 coding sequence is TGTGCCAGCAGCAAATTTCAGGGCACCCGAGTATACGAGCAGTACTTC. Protein sequence: CASSKFQGTRVYEQYF.

The chain employs TRBV27 and TRBJ2-7; no definite D call. The CDR3 loop spans 11 amino acids. CDR1 and CDR2 (germline): MNHEY, SMNVEV (reference sequence). The ends were cut back, 8 bases at V and 6 bases at J, with 11 bases in the middle. The CDR3 here is CASRHVAEQYF. CDR3 nucleotides: TGTGCCAGCCGCCACGTAGCCGAGCAGTACTTC.

The rearrangement uses TRBV6-1 and TRBJ2-7; perhaps TRBD1 as D (5 bases). This CDR3 is built from 14 residues. Germline CDR1 and CDR2: MNHNS and SASEGT. Deletions cut 1 base from V and 8 bases from J, with 15 bases between. CDR3 bases: TGTGCCAGCAGTGAAGTACGACAGTTTGTGAAGCAGTACTTC. Translated: CASSEVRQFVKQYF.

J is TRBJ2-7 and V is TRBV28; 8 bases line up with TRBD2. The CDR3 runs to 14 residues. CDR1 and CDR2 (germline): MDHEN, SYDVKM. Germline trimming cut 7 bases from V and 2 bases from J; bases unmatched to any gene: 7. This CDR3 is CASTGSGAPYEQYF. The DNA of the CDR3 is TGTGCCAGCACCGGTAGCGGGGCCCCCTACGAGCAGTACTTC.